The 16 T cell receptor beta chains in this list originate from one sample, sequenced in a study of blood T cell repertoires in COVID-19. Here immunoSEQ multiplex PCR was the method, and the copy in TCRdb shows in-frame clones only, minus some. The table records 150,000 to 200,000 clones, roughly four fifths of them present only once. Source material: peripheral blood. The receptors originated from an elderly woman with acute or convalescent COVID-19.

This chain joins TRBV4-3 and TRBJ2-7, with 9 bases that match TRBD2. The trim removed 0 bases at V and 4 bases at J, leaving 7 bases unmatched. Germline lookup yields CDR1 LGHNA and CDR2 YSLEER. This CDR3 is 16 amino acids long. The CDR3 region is CASSQDPLAGSYEQYF. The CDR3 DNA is TGCGCCAGCAGCCAAGATCCGCTAGCGGGGTCTTACGAGCAGTACTTC.

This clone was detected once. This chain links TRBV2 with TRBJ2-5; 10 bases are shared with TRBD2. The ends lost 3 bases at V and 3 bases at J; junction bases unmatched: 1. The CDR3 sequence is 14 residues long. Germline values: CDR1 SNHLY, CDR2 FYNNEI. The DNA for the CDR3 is TGTGCCAGCAGTGATCTAGCGGGAGAAGAGACCCAGTACTTC. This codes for CASSDLAGEETQYF.

The CDR3 here is CASSRGTDREQYF. The CDR3 DNA is TGTGCCAGCAGCCGAGGGACAGACCGCGAGCAGTACTTC. The chain employs TRBV7-2 and TRBJ2-7, with 7 bases that match TRBD1. The CDR3 covers 13 residues. CDR1 is SGHTA, CDR2 FQGNSA, per germline. J gave up 6 bases and V 5 bases, and 7 bases lay outside the gene matches.

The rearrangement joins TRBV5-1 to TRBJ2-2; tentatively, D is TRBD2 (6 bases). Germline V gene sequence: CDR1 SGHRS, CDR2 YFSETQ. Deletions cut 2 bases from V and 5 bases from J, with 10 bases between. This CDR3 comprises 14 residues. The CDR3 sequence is CASSFGGETGELFF. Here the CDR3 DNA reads TGCGCCAGCAGCTTCGGAGGGGAAACCGGGGAGCTGTTTTTT.

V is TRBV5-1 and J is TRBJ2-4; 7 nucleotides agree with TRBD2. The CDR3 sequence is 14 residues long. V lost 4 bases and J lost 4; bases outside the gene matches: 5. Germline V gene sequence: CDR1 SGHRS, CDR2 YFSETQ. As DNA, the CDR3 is TGCGCCAGCAGCACCGGGACTAAAAAAAACATTCAGTACTTC. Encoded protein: CASSTGTKKNIQYF. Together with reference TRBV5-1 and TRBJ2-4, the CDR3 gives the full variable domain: KAGVTQTPRYLIKTRGQQVTLSCSPISGHRSVSWYQQTPGQGLQFLFEYFSETQRNKGNFPGRFSGRQFSNSRSEMNVSTLELGDSALYLCASSTGTKKNIQYFGAGTRLSVL.

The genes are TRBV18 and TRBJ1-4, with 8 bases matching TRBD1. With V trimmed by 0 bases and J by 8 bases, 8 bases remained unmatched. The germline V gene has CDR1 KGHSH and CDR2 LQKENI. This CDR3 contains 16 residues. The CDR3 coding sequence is TGTGCCAGCTCACCACCGGAACAGGGGGGGAGAGAAAAACTGTTTTTT. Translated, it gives CASSPPEQGGREKLFF.

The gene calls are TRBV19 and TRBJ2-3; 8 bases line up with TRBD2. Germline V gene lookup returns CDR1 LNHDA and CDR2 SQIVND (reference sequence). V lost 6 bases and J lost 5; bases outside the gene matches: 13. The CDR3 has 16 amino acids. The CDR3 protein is CASRRVAGYEGDTQYF. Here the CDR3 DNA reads TGTGCCAGTAGAAGAGTAGCGGGATATGAGGGAGATACGCAGTATTTT.

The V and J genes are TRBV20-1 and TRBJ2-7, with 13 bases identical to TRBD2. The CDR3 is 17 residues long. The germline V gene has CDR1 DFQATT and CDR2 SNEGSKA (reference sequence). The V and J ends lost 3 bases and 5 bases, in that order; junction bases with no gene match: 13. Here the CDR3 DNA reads TGCAGTGCTAGTTTCAGACTAGCGGGAGGAAGAGGCCACGAGCAGTACTTC. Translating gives CSASFRLAGGRGHEQYF.

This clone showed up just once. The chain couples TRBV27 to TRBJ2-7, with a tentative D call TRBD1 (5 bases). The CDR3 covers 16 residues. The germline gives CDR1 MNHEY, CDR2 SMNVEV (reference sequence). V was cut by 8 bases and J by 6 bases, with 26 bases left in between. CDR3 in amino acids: CASSTAIRVGPGEQYF. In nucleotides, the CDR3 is TGTGCCAGCTCAACAGCAATCAGGGTGGGTCCTGGCGAGCAGTACTTC.

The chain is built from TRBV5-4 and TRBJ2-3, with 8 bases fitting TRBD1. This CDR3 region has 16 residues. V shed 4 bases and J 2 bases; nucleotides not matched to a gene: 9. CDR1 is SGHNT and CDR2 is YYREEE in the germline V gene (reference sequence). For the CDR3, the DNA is TGTGCCAGCAGCCCAGGAGGACAGGGTCTCACAGATACGCAGTATTTT. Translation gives CASSPGGQGLTDTQYF.

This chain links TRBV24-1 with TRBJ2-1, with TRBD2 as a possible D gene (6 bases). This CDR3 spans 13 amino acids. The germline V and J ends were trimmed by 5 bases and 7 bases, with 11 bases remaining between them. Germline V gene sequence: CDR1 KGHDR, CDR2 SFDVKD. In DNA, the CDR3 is TGTGCCACCAGTGGATCAGGGAGGAATGAGCAGTTCTTC. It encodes CATSGSGRNEQFF.

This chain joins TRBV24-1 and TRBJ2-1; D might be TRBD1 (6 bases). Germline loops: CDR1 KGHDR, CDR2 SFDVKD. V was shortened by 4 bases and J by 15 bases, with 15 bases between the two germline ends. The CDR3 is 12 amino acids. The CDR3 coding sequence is TGTGCCACCAGTGACGCCAGGGGTATACGGTTCTTC. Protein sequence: CATSDARGIRFF.

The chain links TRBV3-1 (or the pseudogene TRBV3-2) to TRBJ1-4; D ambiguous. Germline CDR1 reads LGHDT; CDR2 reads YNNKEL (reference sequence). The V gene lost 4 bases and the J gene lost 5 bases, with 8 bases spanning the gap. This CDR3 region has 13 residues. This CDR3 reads CASSPQPNEKLFF. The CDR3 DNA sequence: TGTGCCAGCAGCCCACAGCCGAATGAAAAACTGTTTTTT.

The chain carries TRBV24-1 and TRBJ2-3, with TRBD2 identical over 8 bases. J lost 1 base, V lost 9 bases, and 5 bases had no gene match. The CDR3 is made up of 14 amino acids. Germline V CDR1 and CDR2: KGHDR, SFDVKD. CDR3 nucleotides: TGTGCCACCTGGGTTAGCGGGGGCACAGATACGCAGTATTTT. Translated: CATWVSGGTDTQYF.

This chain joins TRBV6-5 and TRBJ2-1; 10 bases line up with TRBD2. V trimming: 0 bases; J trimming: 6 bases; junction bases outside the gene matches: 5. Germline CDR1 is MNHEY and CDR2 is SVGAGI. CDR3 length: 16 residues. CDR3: CASSYSIPSGSNEQFF. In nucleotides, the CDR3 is TGTGCCAGCAGTTACTCTATCCCTAGCGGGAGCAATGAGCAGTTCTTC.

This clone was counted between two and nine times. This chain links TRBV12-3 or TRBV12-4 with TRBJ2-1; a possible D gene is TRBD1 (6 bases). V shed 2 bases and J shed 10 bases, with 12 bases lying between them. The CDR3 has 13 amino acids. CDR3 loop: CASSLNRDGEQFF. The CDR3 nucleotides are TGTGCCAGCAGTTTAAACAGGGACGGGGAGCAGTTCTTC.